These 13 T cell receptor beta chains were all obtained from the same sample, sequenced in a study of control samples from healthy donors and cancer patients. Only in-frame clones appear in the TCRdb table, and some are missing; sequencing was by immunoSEQ multiplex PCR. This sample has 400,000 to 450,000 clones, with over 75% found just once. Material: PBMCs. The source is a man aged 35-49 years with head and neck cancer.

About this clone: The junction departs from germline at one end; a sequencing error may be responsible. This rearrangement joins TRBV4-2 to TRBJ2-1; D not resolved. This CDR3 has 14 amino acids. Germline loops: CDR1 LGHNA, CDR2 YNFKEQ. This CDR3 is CASSQVITGNGQFF. For the CDR3, the DNA is TGTGCCAGCAGCCAAGTCATTACTGGTAATGGGCAGTTCTTC.

The chain couples TRBV6-6 to TRBJ2-7; maybe TRBD1 (6 bases). Germline CDR1 reads MNHNY; CDR2 reads SVGAGI (reference sequence). This CDR3 has 12 residues. The V end was cut by 7 bases, the J end by 6 bases, with 13 bases between. The CDR3 coding sequence is TGTGCCAGCACCTCGGACAGTCCCGAGCAGTACTTC. This encodes CASTSDSPEQYF.

The chain combines TRBV30 with TRBJ1-5, with D uncertain. The CDR3 totals 13 residues. Trimming stripped 3 bases from V and 7 bases from J, with 13 bases between. Germline CDR1 is GTSNPN and CDR2 is SVGIG (reference sequence). CDR3 protein: CAWRVMPGQPQHF. The CDR3 DNA reads TGTGCCTGGAGGGTGATGCCGGGACAGCCCCAGCATTTT.

The rearrangement links TRBV5-6 to TRBJ2-7; 12 positions match TRBD1. This CDR3 contains 18 residues. Per the germline V gene, CDR1 is SGHDT and CDR2 is YYEEEE. The trim removed 4 bases at V and 0 bases at J, leaving 11 bases unmatched. Here the CDR3 DNA reads TGTGCCAGCAGCGGAACCGGGACAGGGGGCCGGAGCTCCTACGAGCAGTACTTC. The encoded protein is CASSGTGTGGRSSYEQYF.

The gene calls are TRBV6-6 and TRBJ2-7, with 8 bases identical to TRBD1. The CDR3 sequence is 14 residues long. The V gene's germline CDR1 is MNHNY and CDR2 SVGAGI (reference sequence). V was pared by 6 bases and J by 4 bases, with 8 bases of the junction left unmatched. CDR3: CASSDPRQGYEQYF. The CDR3 coding sequence is TGTGCCAGCAGCGACCCTCGACAGGGGTACGAGCAGTACTTC.

V and J are TRBV2 and TRBJ1-5; 7 bases are a match to TRBD1. Germline V gene sequence: CDR1 SNHLY, CDR2 FYNNEI. Trimming took 7 bases from V and 4 from J; bases not matched to a gene: 4. The CDR3 runs 13 residues. The CDR3 reads CASTQGMNQPQHF. The DNA of the CDR3 is TGTGCCAGCACACAGGGGATGAATCAGCCCCAGCATTTT.

The genes are TRBV4-1 and TRBJ2-7, with 7 bases identical to TRBD2. Per germline, CDR1 MGHRA and CDR2 YSYEKL. The ends lost 2 bases at V and 2 bases at J; junction bases unmatched: 9. This CDR3 region has 16 residues. CDR3 DNA sequence: TGCGCCAGCAGCCAAACAAGCGGGGACTCCACCTACGAGCAGTACTTC. This codes for CASSQTSGDSTYEQYF.

Note on this clone: This CDR3 is also generated by other DNA sequences in the sample. The gene calls are TRBV7-9 and TRBJ2-2; D gene unclear. The CDR3 is 12 residues long. Germline CDR1 is SEHNR and CDR2 is FQNEAQ (reference sequence). V gave up 5 bases and J gave up 2 bases, with 3 bases separating them. The CDR3 loop reads CASSLNTGELFF. CDR3 bases: TGTGCCAGCAGCCTAAACACCGGGGAGCTGTTTTTT.

The chain couples TRBV28 to TRBJ1-2; tentative D call: TRBD1 (6 bases). Trimming removed 5 bases at V and 3 bases at J, with 13 bases between. Germline V gene lookup returns CDR1 MDHEN and CDR2 SYDVKM. This CDR3 has 14 amino acids. For the CDR3, the DNA is TGTGCCAGCAGTCCCCCCGGGGGCGACTATGGCTACACCTTC. Encoded protein: CASSPPGGDYGYTF.

This chain connects TRBV3-1 (or the pseudogene TRBV3-2) to TRBJ2-7; tentative D call: TRBD1 (6 bases). The CDR3 has 13 residues. V was shortened by 2 bases and J by 6 bases, with 11 bases between the two germline ends. The V gene's germline CDR1 is LGHDT and CDR2 YNNKEL (reference sequence). CDR3: CASSQRGIGEQYF. CDR3 nucleotide sequence: TGTGCCAGCAGCCAAAGGGGGATTGGCGAGCAGTACTTC.

This rearrangement joins TRBV3-1 (or the pseudogene TRBV3-2) to TRBJ2-7; weak D call: TRBD1 (6 bases). This CDR3 comprises 13 residues. The germline CDR1 and CDR2 sequences are LGHDT and YNNKEL (reference sequence). V gave up 4 bases and J gave up 5 bases, with 12 bases separating them. The CDR3 DNA follows: TGTGCCAGCAGCCGTTGGGGGCTCGACGAGCAGTACTTC. Translating it yields CASSRWGLDEQYF.

V gene TRBV29-1 combines with J gene TRBJ2-3; 9 bases are a match to TRBD2. Germline V gives CDR1 SQVTM, CDR2 ANQGSEA. This CDR3 spans 14 amino acids. Trimming cost V 3 bases and J 6 bases; bases outside gene matches: 7. CDR3 sequence reads: CSVDPGLAYDTQYF. CDR3 coding DNA: TGCAGCGTTGACCCGGGACTAGCATACGATACGCAGTATTTT.

This clone was recorded once. The rearrangement links TRBV29-1 to TRBJ1-5, with D unclear. V was trimmed by 4 bases and J by 3 bases, leaving 10 bases between them. The CDR3 has 13 amino acids. CDR1 SQVTM and CDR2 ANQGSEA come from the germline V gene. The CDR3 DNA follows: TGCAGCGTTGGGACCGACCCCAATCAGCCCCAGCATTTT. Residues: CSVGTDPNQPQHF.